These 3 T cell receptor beta chains share one sample of origin, sequenced in a study of blood T cell repertoires in COVID-19. Profiled with immunoSEQ multiplex PCR; TCRdb holds only in-frame clones, not every one. The sample carries 98,000 or so clones, about 87% recorded once. Sequenced: peripheral blood. These receptors were obtained from a man in his fifties or sixties with acute or convalescent COVID-19.

This chain uses TRBV3-1 (or the pseudogene TRBV3-2) with TRBJ2-5; 8 nucleotides match TRBD1. V shed 1 base and J 4 bases; nucleotides not matched to a gene: 8. This CDR3 spans 16 amino acids. Germline values: CDR1 LGHDT, CDR2 YNNKEL (reference sequence). CDR3 sequence reads: CASSQARGRGRETQYF. CDR3 nucleotides: TGTGCCAGCAGCCAAGCCAGGGGGCGAGGGAGAGAGACCCAGTACTTC.

The V call is TRBV5-1, the J call TRBJ2-7, with TRBD1 as a possible D gene (5 bases). V gave up 4 bases and J gave up 2 bases, with 13 bases separating them. The CDR3 is 14 residues long. Germline V CDR1 and CDR2: SGHRS, YFSETQ. CDR3: CASSADTTPYEQYF. The CDR3 DNA reads as TGCGCCAGCAGCGCGGACACAACCCCCTACGAGCAGTACTTC.

The chain employs TRBV21-1 and TRBJ2-7; TRBD1, as called in the table, went unchecked against the DNA. TRBV21-1 is listed as a pseudogene. The CDR3 spans 16 residues. The CDR3, as DNA: TGTGCCAGCAGCAAAGGACAGGGGGCGGGATACGCTGAGCAGTACTTC. Its protein product is CASSKGQGAGYAEQYF.